The entry below describes one T cell receptor beta chain. Its antigen remains unidentified. Replicate PCRs run on sorted subsets employed approximately 0.2 ug DNA, approximately 30,000 T cell genomes. Profiled with immunoSEQ multiplex PCR; TCRdb holds only in-frame clones, not every one. The table shows 110,000 or so clones, with about 62% occurring only once. This entry comes from a study of shared clonotypes between healthy human individuals. Whole-study results and caveats: As a rule, naive subsets had a larger estimated richness than memory subsets.

The V end was cut by 2 bases, the J end by 4 bases, with 5 bases between. The germline V gene encodes CDR1 MDHEN and CDR2 SYDVKM. This CDR3 spans 12 amino acids. Free of recent acute infections or vaccinations, the donors were healthy HIV-negative adults. The CD8 memory fraction combined CD45RO+ cells with TemRA cells (CCR7-negative CD45RA+). The sequenced sample consisted of memory CD8+ T cells sorted from blood. Subset indicated: CD45RO+ cells pooled with CCR7-negative TemRA cells. The genes are TRBV28 and TRBJ1-2, with D hard to call. This TCR derives from a woman in her 30s in good health. The CDR3 DNA is TGTGCCAGCAGTTTAGGAACCTATGGCTACACCTTC. This codes for CASSLGTYGYTF.